This T cell receptor (beta chain) appears in the sequencing data of a study of OX40 agonist ivuxolimab in advanced cancers. Study as a whole: Age averaged around 58 years (range about 20 to 80), and 82.7% were male. Under the entry rules, prior anti-PD-1, anti-PD-L1 or anti-CTLA-4 therapy was allowed, and roughly 41% had some.

A note on this clone: The antigen is unknown.

The germline gives CDR1 MDHEN, CDR2 SYDVKM. Trimming removed 3 bases from V and 5 bases from J, with 11 bases in between. The CDR3 is made up of 13 amino acids. Study conclusions and caveats: Expansion of clones was among the lowest in partial responders at 0.1-3.0 mg/kg.

Produced via immunoSEQ multiplex PCR; TCRdb's table is partial and in-frame only. This table has tens of thousands of clones, roughly 82% appearing once. The input for sequencing was CD4+ or CD8+ T cells sorted from blood, taken in a trial of the OX40 agonist ivuxolimab. The clonotype was recovered from an adult with an advanced solid tumor such as melanoma, head and neck, liver or kidney cancer. This chain connects TRBV28 to TRBJ2-7; D call uncertain. In DNA, the CDR3 is TGTGCCAGCAGTTTGGATATTTTGGACGAGCAGTACTTC. This encodes CASSLDILDEQYF.